The source of this T cell receptor beta chain is a study of blood T cell repertoires in COVID-19. Turning to the study itself: The analysed material was cDNA or gDNA that came from T cells, B-cell-depleted T cells, or PBMCs.

Trimming shortened V by 10 bases and J by 0 bases, and 19 bases separated the two germline ends. Germline CDR1 is MNHEY and CDR2 is SVGAGI. The CDR3 has 15 amino acids. Seattle's cohort entered during active infection and was followed longitudinally. Authors' methods: Researchers report that nucleated cell counts were estimated from reference gene primer amplification. Libraries were prepared by immunoSEQ multiplex PCR; TCRdb keeps only in-frame clonotypes and omits some of them. V and J calls and clone size are copied from that table; D and trimming were computed from the DNA. Of about 480,000 clones listed, approximately 91% were seen once; the top ten hold roughly 7.3%.

This receptor was obtained from a woman aged 45 to 65 with COVID-19, enrolled during active disease. Sequences were obtained from peripheral blood. The genes are TRBV6-5 and TRBJ2-7; D is uncertain. The CDR3 DNA reads TGTGCCACCGTTGGTCTGGAGCCGCACTCCTACGAGCAGTACTTC. It specifies CATVGLEPHSYEQYF.